This T cell receptor (beta chain) was sequenced for a study of shared clonotypes between healthy human individuals. There were only Caucasian adults among the donors, and all lived in Nashville, Tennessee. The repertoire was sequenced with immunoSEQ multiplex PCR; TCRdb's copy has only in-frame clones and lacks some. This table has more than 400,000 clones, 65% to 85% appearing once. The length of the CDR3 is 15 residues. V was pared by 0 bases and J by 9 bases, with 4 bases of the junction left unmatched. The V gene's germline CDR1 is SGHTA and CDR2 FQGNSA. The specimen sequenced was PBMCs. This receptor was taken from a woman aged 35 to 49 in good health. Some clones in this sample may be carry-over from other donors' samples. J is TRBJ2-1 and V is TRBV7-2, with 11 bases aligning to TRBD2. This CDR3 reads CASSLASGRVGEQFF. CDR3 nucleotides: TGTGCCAGCAGCTTAGCTAGCGGGAGGGTTGGTGAGCAGTTCTTC. The full variable domain, with the rest looked up from reference TRBV7-2 and TRBJ2-1, is GAGVSQSPSNKVTEKGKDVELRCDPISGHTALYWYRQSLGQGLEFLIYFQGNSAPDKSGLPSDRFSAERTGGSVSTLTIQRTQQEDSAVYLCASSLASGRVGEQFFGPGTRLTVL.